Listed here are 26 T cell receptor beta chains from one sample, sequenced in a study of neurological immune-mediated disorders (dated by TCRdb to the late 2010s). Libraries were prepared through 5' RACE. TCRdb names Illumina HiSeq 2500 as the instrument used. Using fastp trimming at Q25 and MiXCR clonotype assembly, TCRdb reanalyzed the public sequencing data and kept in-frame beta chains. Rows merge per CDR3 protein into single entries with the most common DNA and genes. The sample table lists 40,000 or so distinct CDR3 sequences, over 2% of them with a count of one. The leading ten clones occupy approximately 2.2% of the sample. Source material: PBMCs. These receptors originate from a man aged 50 to 60 with multiple sclerosis.

The sample holds many counts of this clonotype. The chain links TRBV10-3 to TRBJ2-7; 7 bases agree with TRBD1. CDR3 length: 17 amino acids. The germline gives CDR1 ENHRY, CDR2 SYGVKD. J lost 0 bases, V lost 2 bases, and 10 bases had no gene match. The CDR3 here is CAISERPGQPPSYEQYF. The CDR3 DNA reads TGTGCCATCAGTGAGAGACCGGGACAGCCTCCCTCCTACGAGCAGTACTTC.

This clonotype has ten or more counts. The chain links TRBV7-2 to TRBJ1-3; D uncertain. CDR3 length: 15 amino acids. The V and J ends lost 0 bases and 0 bases respectively, with 6 bases between them. Germline assignment: CDR1 SGHTA and CDR2 FQGNSA. The CDR3 sequence: CASSLAGYSGNTIYF. In nucleotides, the CDR3 is TGTGCCAGCAGCTTAGCGGGGTACTCTGGAAACACCATATATTTT.

This clonotype was counted at least ten times. The chain employs TRBV6-5 and TRBJ1-1; D unclear. The germline V and J ends were trimmed by 2 bases and 7 bases, with 11 bases remaining between them. The CDR3 runs to 13 residues. The germline V gene has CDR1 MNHEY and CDR2 SVGAGI. Here the CDR3 reads CASSYEPSSEAFF. The CDR3 nucleotides are TGTGCCAGCAGTTACGAACCGAGTAGTGAAGCTTTCTTT.

By proportion, this clonotype is medium-sized. The chain links TRBV20-1 to TRBJ2-1; 14 bases are shared with TRBD2. The germline gives CDR1 DFQATT, CDR2 SNEGSKA (reference sequence). The CDR3 has 16 amino acids. The V segment lost 6 bases and the J segment 4 bases; nucleotides outside the gene matches: 8. In nucleotides, the CDR3 is TGCAGTGCCCAAGGACTAGCGGGGGGACTTTACAATGAGCAGTTCTTC. As protein: CSAQGLAGGLYNEQFF.

This clonotype was seen at least ten times. V usage is TRBV20-1 and J usage is TRBJ2-7; TRBD1 is a possible D gene (6 bases). Between the trimmed V and J ends, which lost 0 bases and 5 bases, there was a span of 11 bases. Germline V gene sequence: CDR1 DFQATT, CDR2 SNEGSKA (reference sequence). This CDR3 region has 13 residues. CDR3 sequence reads: CSARDPGVDEQYF. The CDR3 nucleotides read TGCAGTGCTAGAGACCCAGGGGTAGACGAGCAGTACTTC.

The table lists this clonotype with many counts. This chain joins TRBV20-1 and TRBJ2-7; 12 bases fit TRBD1. The CDR3 runs 13 residues. V gave up 7 bases and J gave up 6 bases; unmatched junction bases: 7. The germline CDR1 and CDR2 sequences are DFQATT and SNEGSKA (reference sequence). Here the CDR3 reads CSVPGQGASEQYF. CDR3 DNA: TGCAGTGTCCCGGGACAGGGGGCTTCCGAGCAGTACTTC.

This clonotype showed up many times. The chain uses TRBV20-1 and TRBJ1-5; maybe TRBD1 (6 bases). This CDR3 has 13 amino acids. Per germline, CDR1 DFQATT and CDR2 SNEGSKA (reference sequence). The germline V and J ends were trimmed by 6 bases and 2 bases, with 11 bases remaining between them. The CDR3 loop reads CSASQGGNQPQHF. The CDR3 bases are TGCAGTGCATCACAGGGAGGCAATCAGCCCCAGCATTTT.

This clonotype was detected many times. This rearrangement joins TRBV5-1 to TRBJ1-4, with 8 positions matching TRBD1. Germline V lookup: CDR1 SGHRS, CDR2 YFSETQ. With 1 base clipped from V and 3 bases from J, the junction kept 5 bases outside the gene matches. The CDR3 totals 16 residues. CDR3 sequence: CASSLFQGAANEKLFF. CDR3 DNA sequence: TGCGCCAGCAGCTTGTTTCAGGGGGCGGCTAATGAAAAACTGTTTTTT.

The sample holds many counts of this clonotype. V is TRBV5-1 and J is TRBJ2-1, with a tentative D call TRBD1 (5 bases). This CDR3 is 14 amino acids long. CDR1 and CDR2 from the germline V gene are SGHRS and YFSETQ. V lost 4 bases and J 5 bases, leaving 13 bases between the germline ends. CDR3 nucleotides: TGCGCCAGCAGCCTCGGACACCGGGACAATGAGCAGTTCTTC. As protein: CASSLGHRDNEQFF.

Ten or more counts support this clonotype. The rearrangement joins TRBV7-2 to TRBJ2-7; 8 nucleotides align to TRBD1. The CDR3 sequence is 15 residues long. V was clipped by 1 base and J by 2 bases; unmatched bases: 4. CDR1 and CDR2 from the germline V gene are SGHTA and FQGNSA. The CDR3 nucleotides are TGTGCCAGCAGCTTAGGGGCAGGGGGCCCCTACGAGCAGTACTTC. This gives the protein CASSLGAGGPYEQYF.

Worth noting for this clonotype: A much larger clone is a single base away; this may be a read error. The chain joins TRBV29-1 to TRBJ2-5, with D perhaps matching TRBD1 (5 bases). V was shortened by 7 bases and J by 8 bases, with 20 bases between the two germline ends. Germline assignment: CDR1 SQVTM and CDR2 ANQGSEA. The CDR3 sequence is 13 residues long. The chain's CDR3 is CSDTGQGLDTQYF. The CDR3 nucleotides are TGCAGCGACACCGGGCAGGGCCTAGACACCCAGTACTTC.

In its sample, this clonotype ranks as medium-sized. V and J are TRBV20-1 and TRBJ2-5; 8 nucleotides align to TRBD1. J lost 2 bases, V lost 3 bases, and 8 bases had no gene match. The CDR3 totals 15 residues. Looked up from germline, CDR1 is DFQATT and CDR2 is SNEGSKA (reference sequence). The CDR3 sequence is CSASVTGEGQETQYF. CDR3 DNA: TGCAGTGCTAGTGTGACAGGGGAAGGACAAGAGACCCAGTACTTC.

This clonotype showed up many times. This chain uses TRBV20-1 with TRBJ1-1; the D gene is possibly TRBD1 (5 bases). This CDR3 comprises 15 residues. Per germline, CDR1 DFQATT and CDR2 SNEGSKA (reference sequence). V lost 0 bases to trimming and J lost 0 bases, with 11 bases between them. CDR3 residues: CSAREIRDVNTEAFF. CDR3 nucleotide sequence: TGCAGTGCTAGAGAGATCAGGGACGTGAACACTGAAGCTTTCTTT.

Ten or more counts support this clonotype. This sequence joins TRBV4-1 and TRBJ2-3; 7 bases fit TRBD2. J lost 0 bases, V lost 3 bases, and 12 bases had no gene match. CDR3 length: 18 residues. Per germline, CDR1 MGHRA and CDR2 YSYEKL. CDR3 amino acids: CASSHGTVRRGSTDTQYF. The CDR3 DNA is TGCGCCAGCAGCCACGGAACGGTCCGGCGGGGGAGCACAGATACGCAGTATTTT.

This clonotype was seen repeatedly, ten times or more. The chain recombines TRBV11-2 with TRBJ1-1, with a possible D match to TRBD1 (5 bases). The CDR3 is 15 residues long. V lost 2 bases, J lost 5 bases, and 15 bases lay in between. Germline V lookup: CDR1 SGHAT, CDR2 FQNNGV. For the CDR3, the DNA is TGTGCCAGCAGCTTAAGTGCAGGGCCGGGGACTGAAGCTTTCTTT. Its translation is CASSLSAGPGTEAFF.

This clonotype was seen many times. V and J are TRBV20-1 and TRBJ2-1; possibly TRBD2 for D (6 bases). The V gene lost 4 bases and the J gene lost 7 bases, with 11 bases spanning the gap. The CDR3 loop spans 12 amino acids. CDR1 DFQATT and CDR2 SNEGSKA come from the germline V gene (reference sequence). The CDR3 protein is CSAISGGNEQFF. CDR3 bases: TGCAGTGCTATCAGTGGGGGGAATGAGCAGTTCTTC.

This clonotype appeared many times. J is TRBJ2-5 and V is TRBV11-2; 7 positions agree with TRBD2. The trim removed 1 base at V and 3 bases at J, leaving 8 bases unmatched. CDR1 and CDR2 (germline): SGHAT, FQNNGV. The CDR3 contains 16 residues. In DNA form, the CDR3 reads TGTGCCAGCAGCTTAGCGGGGGGAACTTTAGAAGAGACCCAGTACTTC. It translates to CASSLAGGTLEETQYF. Based on the CDR3 plus reference TRBV11-2 and TRBJ2-5, the full variable domain is EAGVAQSPRYKIIEKRQSVAFWCNPISGHATLYWYQQILGQGPKLLIQFQNNGVVDDSQLPKDRFSAERLKGVDSTLKIQPAKLEDSAVYLCASSLAGGTLEETQYFGPGTRLLVL.

With respect to this clonotype: A much larger clone differs from this one at a single base, so this may be a read error. The chain is built from TRBV5-6 and TRBJ2-2; TRBD1 aligns across 10 bases. This CDR3 is 17 amino acids long. Germline CDR1 SGHDT, CDR2 YYEEEE. The ends lost 1 base at V and 7 bases at J; junction bases unmatched: 10. The CDR3 sequence: CASSLPLDRGKGGELFF. Here the CDR3 DNA reads TGTGCCAGCAGCTTGCCCCTGGACAGGGGGAAAGGCGGGGAGCTGTTTTTT.

This clonotype was seen ten or more times. This chain's CDR3 is CAWSLLGTEETQYF. CDR3 sequence (DNA): TGTGCCTGGAGTCTACTGGGGACAGAAGAGACCCAGTACTTC. The chain combines TRBV30 with TRBJ2-5; 7 positions match TRBD1. CDR1 is GTSNPN and CDR2 is SVGIG in the germline V gene (reference sequence). This CDR3 contains 14 residues. Trimming removed 2 bases from V and 3 bases from J; junction bases left unmatched: 6.

This clonotype was observed many times. This chain uses TRBV15 with TRBJ1-2; D is unresolved. Germline V gives CDR1 LNHNV, CDR2 YYDKDF (reference sequence). Trimming took 3 bases from V and 6 from J, leaving 17 bases between them. This CDR3 has 15 amino acids. The CDR3 region has the DNA TGTGCCACCAGCAGGGGTGAGAAGTCCCCTCATGGCTACACCTTC. This codes for CATSRGEKSPHGYTF.

This clonotype was detected ten times or more. CDR3 bases: TGCAGTGCTAGCCTGGGCCCTGAAAGTTCCAATCAGCCCCAGCATTTT. It yields the protein CSASLGPESSNQPQHF. The genes are TRBV20-1 and TRBJ1-5; D gene unclear. Germline CDR1 is DFQATT and CDR2 is SNEGSKA (reference sequence). V was shortened by 3 bases and J by 3 bases, with 18 bases between the two germline ends. The CDR3 has 16 residues.

This clonotype was seen many times. The V and J genes are TRBV10-3 and TRBJ1-5; D gene ambiguous. From germline, CDR1 is ENHRY and CDR2 SYGVKD. The CDR3 extends over 15 amino acids. Deletions cut 3 bases from V and 5 bases from J, with 14 bases between. CDR3 loop: CAISDGLSLDQPQHF. CDR3 DNA: TGTGCCATCAGTGACGGTCTTAGTTTGGATCAGCCCCAGCATTTT.

This clonotype was observed at least ten times. J is TRBJ1-1 and V is TRBV9; possibly TRBD1 for D (6 bases). The germline V gene encodes CDR1 SGDLS and CDR2 YYNGEE. V was cut by 4 bases and J by 0 bases, with 19 bases left in between. The CDR3 is 17 amino acids. CDR3 residues: CASSHPIGGRVNTEAFF. The DNA for the CDR3 is TGTGCCAGCAGCCATCCAATCGGGGGCCGTGTGAACACTGAAGCTTTCTTT.

In this sample, this clonotype turned up many times. The gene calls are TRBV20-1 and TRBJ1-6, with D unclear. V was shortened by 1 base and J by 3 bases, with 16 bases between the two germline ends. This CDR3 region has 17 residues. Germline-derived CDR1 and CDR2 are DFQATT and SNEGSKA (reference sequence). CDR3 coding DNA: TGCAGTGCTAGAGCCCCCTTCCGTTACGGCTATAATTCACCCCTCCACTTT. It codes for CSARAPFRYGYNSPLHF.

This clonotype showed up many times. The chain has TRBV30 and TRBJ2-7; the D call may be TRBD1 or TRBD2 (7 bases each). V shed 3 bases and J shed 6 bases, with 15 bases lying between them. The CDR3 runs to 13 residues. The germline CDR1 and CDR2 sequences are GTSNPN and SVGIG (reference sequence). The CDR3 nucleotides read TGTGCCTGGAGGCACAGGGGAGGGGCCGAGCAGTACTTC. Translating gives CAWRHRGGAEQYF.

This clonotype has at least ten counts. This sequence joins TRBV7-2 and TRBJ2-7; 7 positions agree with TRBD2. V shed 5 bases, J shed 2 bases, and the junction held 6 bases outside the gene matches. Germline CDR1 is SGHTA and CDR2 is FQGNSA. The CDR3 runs to 14 residues. The CDR3 spells CASSKGLIAYEQYF. The CDR3 coding sequence is TGTGCCAGCAGCAAGGGACTAATTGCCTACGAGCAGTACTTC.